This T cell receptor beta chain was sequenced during a study of response to subunit inactivated influenza vaccine. Trimming removed 4 bases from V and 7 bases from J, with 15 bases in between. Germline V gene lookup returns CDR1 SGHRS and CDR2 YFSETQ. This CDR3 has 14 amino acids. Overall study results and limits: The authors proposed limited new T cell recruitment per seasonal influenza vaccination.

This clonotype turned up a few times. What it binds is unknown. Via MiXCR, TCRdb re-called the RT-PCR reads, giving one row per CDR3 protein. Among around 530,000 distinct CDR3 sequences listed, 16% were seen once. The chain recombines TRBV5-1 with TRBJ2-4; no clear D. This specimen consisted of CD4+ T cells sorted from PBMCs, obtained roughly 24 months after vaccination. The receptor was derived from a man aged 50-75 years who received an inactivated influenza vaccine. CDR3 coding DNA: TGCGCCAGCAGCCCTCAGCCAGGATCCAACATTCAGTACTTC. It codes for CASSPQPGSNIQYF.